This is a list of T cell receptor beta chains from one sample in a study of T cells in localized non-small cell lung cancer. Assay used: immunoSEQ multiplex PCR; TCRdb lists only in-frame clones, some missing. The table has approximately 29,000 clones, roughly 86% seen once. The sequenced sample was peripheral blood, obtained before any cancer treatment. The source is a male donor at least 60 years old with stage I lung adenocarcinoma. Both conserved end residues are part of each CDR3. A D gene is named only where the DNA matches it firmly.

>TRBV5-4|TRBD1|TRBJ1-3
TGTGCCAGCAGCTTGGGGCACAGGGGAACGGGAAACACCATATATTTT
CASSLGHRGTGNTIYF
>TRBV15|TRBD1|TRBJ2-1
TGTGCCACCAGCGGTTCGGGACAGAGCTCCTACAATGAGCAGTTCTTC
CATSGSGQSSYNEQFF
>TRBV11-2|TRBD1|TRBJ2-3
TGTGCCAGCGGAAGAAGAGGGGGCCCCACAGATACGCAGTATTTT
CASGRRGGPTDTQYF
>TRBV27|.|TRBJ1-1
TGTGCCAGCAGTTTAGAAGGGTTGAACACTGAAGCTTTCTTT
CASSLEGLNTEAFF
>TRBV19|TRBD1|TRBJ1-1
TGTGCCAGTAGTATTCAGGGGGCTCACACTGAAGCTTTCTTT
CASSIQGAHTEAFF
>TRBV30|TRBD1|TRBJ2-7
TGTGCCTGGAGGACCGGGACAGTGGGTCGCTACGAGCAGTACTTC
CAWRTGTVGRYEQYF
>TRBV29-1|TRBD1|TRBJ1-2
TGCAGCGTTGTGGTCGGGACAGACTATGGCTACACCTTC
CSVVVGTDYGYTF
>TRBV2|.|TRBJ1-1
TGTGCCAGCGCGCAACAGGGAAAGACTGAAGCTTTCTTT
CASAQQGKTEAFF
>TRBV5-1|TRBD2|TRBJ2-3
TGCGCCAGCAGCTCGACCCCTCCGGGACTAGCGGGGGGGGGCACAGATACGCAGTATTTT
CASSSTPPGLAGGGTDTQYF
>TRBV10-3|.|TRBJ2-5
TGTGCCATCAGGAACCAGGGGGGCGCAGAGACCCAGTACTTC
CAIRNQGGAETQYF
>TRBV6-1|.|TRBJ1-5
TGTGCCAGCAGTGTTGGGGGTGACAGGTCGAATCAGCCCCAGCATTTT
CASSVGGDRSNQPQHF
>TRBV10-3|TRBD1|TRBJ2-7
TGTGCCACAGGGACAGGGCCTGGCGAGCAGTACTTC
CATGTGPGEQYF
>TRBV5-1|.|TRBJ2-1
TGCGCCAGCAGCCTGGACACTAATTCCTACAATGAGCAGTTCTTC
CASSLDTNSYNEQFF
>TRBV18|TRBD1|TRBJ1-2
TGTGCCAGCTCACCACCGGGACAGCCTAACTATGGCTACACCTTC
CASSPPGQPNYGYTF
>TRBV30|.|TRBJ1-5
TGTGCCTGGAGTGTAACAGGCGATCAGCCCCAGCATTTT
CAWSVTGDQPQHF
>TRBV4-2|.|TRBJ2-2
TGTGCCAGCACCATTAGACAGATGAACACCGGGGAGCTGTTTTTT
CASTIRQMNTGELFF
>TRBV7-8|.|TRBJ1-5
TGTGCCAGCAGCTTAGTATTGGCAGGGCGTCAGCCCCAGCATTTT
CASSLVLAGRQPQHF